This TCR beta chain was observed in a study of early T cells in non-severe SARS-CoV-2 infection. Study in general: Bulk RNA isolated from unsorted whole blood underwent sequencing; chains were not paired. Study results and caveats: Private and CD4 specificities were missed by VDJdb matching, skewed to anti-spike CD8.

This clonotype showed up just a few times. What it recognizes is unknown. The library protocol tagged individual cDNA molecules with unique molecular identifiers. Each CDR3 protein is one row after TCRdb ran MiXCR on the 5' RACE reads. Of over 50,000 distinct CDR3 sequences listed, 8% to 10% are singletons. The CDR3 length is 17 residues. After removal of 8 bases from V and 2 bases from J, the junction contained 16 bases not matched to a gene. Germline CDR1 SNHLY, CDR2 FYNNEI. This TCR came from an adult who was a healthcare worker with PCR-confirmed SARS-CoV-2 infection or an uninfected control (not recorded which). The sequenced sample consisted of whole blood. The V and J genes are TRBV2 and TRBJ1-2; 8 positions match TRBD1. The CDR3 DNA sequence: TGTGCCAGCTCCCTGCAACCCCAGGGGGCGATCAACTATGGCTACACCTTC. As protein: CASSLQPQGAINYGYTF. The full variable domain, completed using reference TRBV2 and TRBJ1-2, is EPEVTQTPSHQVTQMGQEVILRCVPISNHLYFYWYRQILGQKVEFLVSFYNNEISEKSEIFDDQFSVERPDGSNFTLKIRSTKLEDSAMYFCASSLQPQGAINYGYTFGSGTRLTVV.